These 8 T cell receptor beta chains share one sample of origin, sequenced in a study of early T cells in non-severe SARS-CoV-2 infection. TCRdb processed the 5' RACE reads anew with MiXCR; each CDR3 protein has one entry. The table has tens of thousands of distinct CDR3 sequences, 12% to 15% seen once. Sequencing was done on a sample of whole blood. These receptor sequences come from an adult who was a healthcare worker with PCR-confirmed SARS-CoV-2 infection or an uninfected control (not recorded which).

Ten or more counts support this clonotype. The chain uses TRBV28 and TRBJ1-2, with D unclear. CDR1 and CDR2 (germline): MDHEN, SYDVKM. The ends were cut back, 5 bases at V and 7 bases at J, with 8 bases in the middle. The length of the CDR3 is 11 residues. For the CDR3, the DNA is TGTGCCAGCAGTGTGACACGTGGCTACACCTTC. Translation gives CASSVTRGYTF.

Only a few counts were recorded for this clonotype. The chain recombines TRBV15 with TRBJ1-6; 7 bases are a match to TRBD1. V trimming: 6 bases; J trimming: 4 bases; junction bases outside the gene matches: 12. This CDR3 is 17 amino acids long. Germline assignment: CDR1 LNHNV and CDR2 YYDKDF (reference sequence). CDR3 coding DNA: TGTGCCACCAGGGCCGGGACAGTTAACCTTTATAATTCACCCCTCCACTTT. Its translation: CATRAGTVNLYNSPLHF. Complete variable domain (other parts from reference TRBV15 and TRBJ1-6): DAMVIQNPRYQVTQFGKPVTLSCSQTLNHNVMYWYQQKSSQAPKLLFHYYDKDFNNEADTPDNFQSRRPNTSFCFLDIRSPGLGDTAMYLCATRAGTVNLYNSPLHFGNGTRLTVT.

J is TRBJ1-2 and V is TRBV20-1; no definite D call. The CDR3 runs to 13 residues. Trimming left V 3 bases short and J 8 bases short, with 16 bases between. Germline CDR1 reads DFQATT; CDR2 reads SNEGSKA (reference sequence). CDR3 coding DNA: TGCAGTGCTAGCCCTTCCTCGGGGTCCGGCTACACCTTC. It encodes CSASPSSGSGYTF.

This clonotype was seen at least ten times. The CDR3, as DNA: TGTGCCAGCAGCCCTCAAGGTCGGGGGGCTGAAAAACTGTTTTTT. As protein: CASSPQGRGAEKLFF. The chain joins TRBV9 to TRBJ1-4; possibly TRBD1 for D (6 bases). V gave up 4 bases and J gave up 7 bases, with 17 bases separating them. The CDR3 is 15 amino acids. CDR1 and CDR2 from the germline V gene are SGDLS and YYNGEE. The full variable domain, its missing parts supplied by reference TRBV9 and TRBJ1-4, is DSGVTQTPKHLITATGQRVTLRCSPRSGDLSVYWYQQSLDQGLQFLIQYYNGEERAKGNILERFSAQQFPDLHSELNLSSLELGDSALYFCASSPQGRGAEKLFFGSGTQLSVL.

This clonotype was seen more than once but under ten times. The chain uses TRBV23-1 and TRBJ2-7, with a tentative D call TRBD2 (5 bases). TRBV23-1 is treated as an ORF (open reading frame) with a function not yet certain. The V end was cut by 0 bases, the J end by 3 bases, with 9 bases between. CDR3 length equals 14 residues. CDR3 in amino acids: CASSQSGGDYEQYF. The DNA of the CDR3 is TGCGCCAGCAGTCAATCAGGAGGAGACTACGAGCAGTACTTC.

The chain is built from TRBV29-1 and TRBJ2-7, with 7 bases lining up with TRBD1. V lost 6 bases and J lost 3; bases outside the gene matches: 8. The CDR3 has 13 amino acids. Germline assignment: CDR1 SQVTM and CDR2 ANQGSEA. The CDR3 DNA reads as TGCAGCGTCGTGACAGGGAATGGCTACGAGCAGTACTTC. This encodes CSVVTGNGYEQYF.

There are many counts of this clonotype. CDR3 region: CASWKSRALEAFF. DNA for the CDR3: TGTGCCAGCTGGAAGTCTCGGGCCCTCGAAGCTTTCTTT. This chain connects TRBV6-2 or TRBV6-3 to TRBJ1-1; D is ambiguous. V gave up 8 bases and J gave up 8 bases, with 18 bases separating them. The CDR3 spans 13 residues. The germline V gene has CDR1 MNHEY and CDR2 SVGEGT.

This clonotype was picked up a small number of times. This chain joins TRBV2 and TRBJ2-2; TRBD2 agrees at 11 bases. The length of the CDR3 is 16 residues. J gave up 3 bases and V 5 bases, and 5 bases lay outside the gene matches. CDR1 is SNHLY, CDR2 FYNNEI, per germline. The DNA of the CDR3 is TGTGCCAGCAGTAGAACTAGCGGGGGAGACACCGGGGAGCTGTTTTTT. The encoded protein is CASSRTSGGDTGELFF. The whole variable domain, filled in from reference TRBV2 and TRBJ2-2, reads EPEVTQTPSHQVTQMGQEVILRCVPISNHLYFYWYRQILGQKVEFLVSFYNNEISEKSEIFDDQFSVERPDGSNFTLKIRSTKLEDSAMYFCASSRTSGGDTGELFFGEGSRLTVL.